The text below deals with one T cell receptor (beta chain). What it binds is unknown. With no exceptions, donors were healthy Caucasians. The entry originates in a study of identical twins. Study outcomes and limitations: A lower insertion count was a feature of abundant cord blood beta clonotypes, with no such feature in memory repertoires. Potential partial confounding of zero-insertion analyses by invariant MAIT and iNKT cells was noted.

TCRdb processed the 5' RACE reads anew with MiXCR; each CDR3 protein has one entry. The sample includes under 800,000 distinct CDR3 sequences, over 20% seen only once; the top ten take 4% to 5.5%. Separately, the same data were catalogued under a study of T cells expressing NK-cell markers.

This sequence originates from a woman aged 18-35 years in good health. Sequencing used PBMCs.

CDR3 nucleotide sequence: TGTGCCAGTAACCCTGCAGGGCTTGGGGAGCAGTACTTC. Residues: CASNPAGLGEQYF. The V and J genes are TRBV19 and TRBJ2-7; D is perhaps TRBD1 (5 bases). With 7 bases removed from V and 7 bases from J, the gap between germline ends came to 17 bases. Germline values: CDR1 LNHDA, CDR2 SQIVND (reference sequence). The CDR3 length is 13 residues.